Included here is one T cell receptor (beta chain) sequence, with context. Its cognate antigen is unknown. Germline-derived CDR1 and CDR2 are SGHVS and FQNEAQ. V was pared by 2 bases and J by 3 bases, with 8 bases between. CDR3 length equals 13 residues. The sample originates from a study of CD8 T cells in ankylosing spondylitis. Findings of the study overall: Disease-linked clones reportedly concentrated significantly in matched ankylosing spondylitis synovial fluid. Among TCR beta sequences, a motif of several highly homologous variants appeared characteristic of ankylosing spondylitis blood. Earlier reports found some motif variants in synovial fluid and blood in reactive arthritis.

Quantitative 5'-RACE was performed with molecular barcodes, and it yielded the TCR beta libraries. In TCRdb, the 5' RACE reads were re-called with MiXCR into one record per CDR3 protein. The sample includes approximately 300,000 distinct CDR3 sequences, around 20% seen only once; the top ten take roughly 8%. The sample consisted of blood, either unsorted or a sorted T cell fraction (not recorded which). This chain uses TRBV7-8 with TRBJ2-7, with D perhaps TRBD1 (5 bases). The receptor was derived from a male donor with ankylosing spondylitis or in good health (not recorded which). The CDR3 DNA is TGTGCCAGCAGCTTAAGCAGGGACTACGAGCAGTACGTC. It specifies CASSLSRDYEQYV.